This TCR beta chain stems from a study of blood T cell repertoires in COVID-19. Study background: In each case, the material was cDNA or gDNA derived from T cells, B-cell-depleted T cells, or PBMCs.

Germline V CDR1 and CDR2: SQVTM, ANQGSEA. V trimming: 4 bases; J trimming: 3 bases; junction bases outside the gene matches: 2. The CDR3 sequence is 13 residues long. The table came from immunoSEQ multiplex PCR; TCRdb's copy has only in-frame clones and leaves some out. The sample consists of roughly 250,000 clones, over 80% of them appearing once. Source material: peripheral blood. The V call is TRBV29-1, the J call TRBJ1-5, with 8 bases fitting TRBD1. The sequence was collected from a woman aged 40 to 50 who had recovered from COVID-19. The CDR3 DNA reads as TGCAGCGTTGCGGGACAGGTCAATCAGCCCCAGCATTTT. This translates into CSVAGQVNQPQHF. Looking up the rest from reference TRBV29-1 and TRBJ1-5 gives the full variable domain: SAVISQKPSRDICQRGTSLTIQCQVDSQVTMMFWYRQQPGQSLTLIATANQGSEATYESGFVIDKFPISRPNLTFSTLTVSNMSPEDSSIYLCSVAGQVNQPQHFGDGTRLSIL.